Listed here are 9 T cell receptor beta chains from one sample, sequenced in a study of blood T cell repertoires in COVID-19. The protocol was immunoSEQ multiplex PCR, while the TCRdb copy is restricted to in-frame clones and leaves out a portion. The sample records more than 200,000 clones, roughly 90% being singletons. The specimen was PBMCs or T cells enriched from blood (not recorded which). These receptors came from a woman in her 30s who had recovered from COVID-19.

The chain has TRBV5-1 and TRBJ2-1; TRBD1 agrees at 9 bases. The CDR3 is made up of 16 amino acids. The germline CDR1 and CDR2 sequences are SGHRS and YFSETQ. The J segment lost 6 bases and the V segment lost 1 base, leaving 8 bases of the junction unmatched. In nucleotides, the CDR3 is TGCGCCAGCAGCTTGTCCTTGGACAGGGGTATCAATGAGCAGTTCTTC. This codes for CASSLSLDRGINEQFF.

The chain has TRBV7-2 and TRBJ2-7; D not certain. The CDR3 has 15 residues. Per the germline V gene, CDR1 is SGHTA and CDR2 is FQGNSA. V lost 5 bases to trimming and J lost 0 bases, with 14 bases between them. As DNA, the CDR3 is TGTGCCAGCAGCCCCCCAGCGATCAGCTCCTACGAGCAGTACTTC. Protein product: CASSPPAISSYEQYF.

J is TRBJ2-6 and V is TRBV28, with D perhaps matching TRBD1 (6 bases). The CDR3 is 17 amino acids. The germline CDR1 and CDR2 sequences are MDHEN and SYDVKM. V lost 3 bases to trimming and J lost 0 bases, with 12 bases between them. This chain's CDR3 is CASSFGGAASGANVLTF. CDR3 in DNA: TGTGCCAGCAGTTTTGGGGGCGCGGCCTCTGGGGCCAACGTCCTGACTTTC.

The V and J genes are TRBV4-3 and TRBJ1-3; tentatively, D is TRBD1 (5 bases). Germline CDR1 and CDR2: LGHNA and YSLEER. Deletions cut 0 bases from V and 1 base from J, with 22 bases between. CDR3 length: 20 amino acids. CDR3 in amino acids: CASSQELRGRVSESGNTIYF. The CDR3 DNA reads TGCGCCAGCAGCCAAGAGTTGCGGGGACGCGTCTCCGAATCTGGAAACACCATATATTTT.

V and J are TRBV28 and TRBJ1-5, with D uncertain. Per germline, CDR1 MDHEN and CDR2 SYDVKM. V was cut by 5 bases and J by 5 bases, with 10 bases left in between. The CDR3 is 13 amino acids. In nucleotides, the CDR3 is TGTGCCAGCAGTCCGGCGACACATCAGCCCCAGCATTTT. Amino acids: CASSPATHQPQHF.

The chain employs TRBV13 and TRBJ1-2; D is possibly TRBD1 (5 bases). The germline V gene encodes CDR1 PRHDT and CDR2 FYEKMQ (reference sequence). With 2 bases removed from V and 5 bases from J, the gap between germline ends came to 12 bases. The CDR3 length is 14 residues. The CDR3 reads CASSLRGIGYGYTF. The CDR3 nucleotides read TGTGCCAGCAGCTTACGGGGGATTGGGTATGGCTACACCTTC.

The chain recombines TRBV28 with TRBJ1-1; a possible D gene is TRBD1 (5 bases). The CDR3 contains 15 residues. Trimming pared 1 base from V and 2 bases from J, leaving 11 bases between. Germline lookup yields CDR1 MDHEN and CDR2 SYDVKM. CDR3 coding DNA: TGTGCCAGCAGTTTATTGGCCGGGACTAACACTGAAGCTTTCTTT. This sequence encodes CASSLLAGTNTEAFF.

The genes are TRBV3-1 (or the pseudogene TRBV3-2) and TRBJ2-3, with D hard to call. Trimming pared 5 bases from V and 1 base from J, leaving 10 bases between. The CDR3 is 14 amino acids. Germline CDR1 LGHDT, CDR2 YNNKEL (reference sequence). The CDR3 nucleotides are TGTGCCAGCAGCTCCAGGCAGGGCACAGATACGCAGTATTTT. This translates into CASSSRQGTDTQYF.

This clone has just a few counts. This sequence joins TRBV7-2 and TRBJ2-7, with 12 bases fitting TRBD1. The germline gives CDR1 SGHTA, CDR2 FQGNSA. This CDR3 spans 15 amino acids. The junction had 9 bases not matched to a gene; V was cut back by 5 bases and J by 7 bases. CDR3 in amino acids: CASSPEGTGGREQYF. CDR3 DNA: TGTGCCAGCAGCCCAGAGGGGACAGGGGGCAGGGAGCAGTACTTC. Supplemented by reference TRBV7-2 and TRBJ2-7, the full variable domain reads GAGVSQSPSNKVTEKGKDVELRCDPISGHTALYWYRQSLGQGLEFLIYFQGNSAPDKSGLPSDRFSAERTGGSVSTLTIQRTQQEDSAVYLCASSPEGTGGREQYFGPGTRLTVT.